This TCR beta chain was captured by sequencing in a study of identical twins. This clonotype was seen a handful of times. Its antigen remains unidentified. TCRdb ran MiXCR on the 5' RACE reads and lists one entry per CDR3 protein. The table has hundreds of thousands of distinct CDR3 sequences, 21% seen once. Whole-study results and caveats: Researchers caution that invariant MAIT and iNKT cells could partly confound zero-insertion analyses.

Trimming left V 4 bases short and J 2 bases short, with 10 bases between. Germline CDR1 SGHKS, CDR2 YYEKEE (reference sequence). The CDR3 sequence is 14 residues long. In addition, the sample was reused for a study of T cells expressing NK-cell markers. That paper notes: The TCR beta repertoires originated in sorted CD3+CD56+NKG2C+, CD3+CD56+NKG2C- and CD3+CD56-NKG2C+ T cells. Of CD8+ T cells, about 1.0-8% belonged to dominant NKG2C+ clonotypes in five to seven donors.

The chain employs TRBV5-5 and TRBJ2-1, with a tentative D call TRBD1 (6 bases). The sample taken for sequencing was PBMCs. The sequence came from a woman between 18 and 29 years old in good health. The CDR3 loop reads CASSTQGTYNEQFF. The CDR3 bases are TGTGCCAGCAGCACACAGGGAACCTACAATGAGCAGTTCTTC.